The present T cell receptor (beta chain) was sequenced within a study of OX40 agonist ivuxolimab in advanced cancers. Assay: immunoSEQ multiplex PCR; the TCRdb copy retains only in-frame clones and omits some. The table has 100,000 or so clones, approximately 95% seen once. With 4 bases clipped from V and 5 bases from J, the junction kept 3 bases outside the gene matches. Germline CDR1 reads MNHEY; CDR2 reads SVGAGI. The CDR3 loop spans 13 amino acids. The sample consisted of CD4+ or CD8+ T cells sorted from blood, taken in a trial of the OX40 agonist ivuxolimab. The chain joins TRBV6-5 to TRBJ2-3; 7 positions match TRBD1. This receptor was taken from an adult with an advanced solid tumor such as melanoma, head and neck, liver or kidney cancer. The CDR3: CASSSQGVDTQYF. As DNA, the CDR3 is TGTGCCAGCAGTTCCCAGGGGGTAGATACGCAGTATTTT.